The next 31 T cell receptor beta chains were all read from a single sample in a study of cytomegalovirus exposure and HLA in healthy donors. PCR employed 60 Vbeta and 13 Jbeta primers. Produced via immunoSEQ multiplex PCR; TCRdb's table is partial and in-frame only. This table holds 65,000 to 90,000 clones. Sequenced: PBMCs. These receptors all come from a female donor in good health and CMV-seropositive.

The chain joins TRBV13 to TRBJ1-1; D not certain. The CDR3 is made up of 15 amino acids. Germline V gene sequence: CDR1 PRHDT, CDR2 FYEKMQ (reference sequence). V shed 5 bases and J shed 4 bases, with 17 bases lying between them. In DNA, the CDR3 is TGTGCCAGCAGCCCCTCCCCGGGAGGCCGCACTGAAGCTTTCTTT. Its translation is CASSPSPGGRTEAFF.

The chain uses TRBV7-8 and TRBJ2-7; 9 bases agree with TRBD1. Germline CDR1 SGHVS, CDR2 FQNEAQ. V lost 6 bases and J lost 3; bases outside the gene matches: 9. This CDR3 spans 15 amino acids. The chain's CDR3 is CASRHTGTGFYEQYF. The CDR3, as DNA: TGTGCCAGCAGGCACACCGGGACAGGGTTCTACGAGCAGTACTTC.

This sequence joins TRBV7-2 and TRBJ2-5; D may be TRBD2 (5 bases). The V gene lost 3 bases and the J gene lost 3 bases, with 11 bases spanning the gap. The CDR3 is 14 residues long. Germline lookup yields CDR1 SGHTA and CDR2 FQGNSA. The CDR3 DNA follows: TGTGCCAGCAGCTTCCCAGGACTCGAAGAGACCCAGTACTTC. Its translation is CASSFPGLEETQYF. Full variable domain (outside the CDR3, taken from reference TRBV7-2 and TRBJ2-5): GAGVSQSPSNKVTEKGKDVELRCDPISGHTALYWYRQSLGQGLEFLIYFQGNSAPDKSGLPSDRFSAERTGGSVSTLTIQRTQQEDSAVYLCASSFPGLEETQYFGPGTRLLVL.

The chain is built from TRBV7-8 and TRBJ1-1, with D tentatively TRBD1 (6 bases). This CDR3 region has 14 residues. The V and J ends lost 5 bases and 1 base respectively, with 11 bases between them. From germline, CDR1 is SGHVS and CDR2 FQNEAQ. The CDR3 loop reads CASSRQETNTEAFF. Written as DNA, the CDR3 is TGTGCCAGCAGCCGACAGGAGACGAACACTGAAGCTTTCTTT.

The genes are TRBV11-2 and TRBJ2-7, with 12 bases that match TRBD2. The CDR3 is made up of 15 amino acids. V lost 0 bases to trimming and J lost 6 bases; unmatched junction nucleotides: 3. In germline, CDR1 is SGHAT, CDR2 FQNNGV. The CDR3 here is CASSLDLAGGPEQYF. CDR3 DNA sequence: TGTGCCAGCAGCTTAGACCTAGCGGGGGGGCCCGAGCAGTACTTC. The full variable domain, in which reference TRBV11-2 and TRBJ2-7 provide the parts outside the CDR3, is EAGVAQSPRYKIIEKRQSVAFWCNPISGHATLYWYQQILGQGPKLLIQFQNNGVVDDSQLPKDRFSAERLKGVDSTLKIQPAKLEDSAVYLCASSLDLAGGPEQYFGPGTRLTVT.

The chain has TRBV19 and TRBJ2-3; D not resolved. The germline gives CDR1 LNHDA, CDR2 SQIVND (reference sequence). The germline V and J ends were trimmed by 5 bases and 1 base, with 13 bases remaining between them. The CDR3 contains 15 residues. The CDR3 sequence: CASSPNVVGTDTQYF. The DNA for the CDR3 is TGTGCCAGTAGTCCTAACGTGGTTGGCACAGATACGCAGTATTTT.

Notes on this clone: Its ends do not fully match the called genes, so a read error is possible. The V call is TRBV18, the J call TRBJ2-7; 10 positions match TRBD1. This CDR3 is 14 amino acids long. Germline assignment: CDR1 KGHSH and CDR2 LQKENI. CDR3 sequence reads: CASAPRTGGYEQYF. Here the CDR3 DNA reads TGTGCCAGCGCACCCAGGACAGGGGGCTACGAGCAGTACTTC.

This rearrangement joins TRBV5-6 to TRBJ2-7; D might be TRBD1 (6 bases). The CDR3 consists of 15 residues. V lost 2 bases and J 5 bases, leaving 17 bases between the germline ends. Germline loops: CDR1 SGHDT, CDR2 YYEEEE. The CDR3, as DNA: TGTGCCAGCAGCTTAGGACAGTTACCCTATAACGAGCAGTACTTC. It yields the protein CASSLGQLPYNEQYF.

The chain couples TRBV7-9 to TRBJ1-2; D gene unclear. V was clipped by 3 bases and J by 3 bases, with 8 bases between them. This CDR3 spans 13 amino acids. The germline gives CDR1 SEHNR, CDR2 FQNEAQ (reference sequence). CDR3 nucleotide sequence: TGTGCCAGCAGCTTGCCACAGCACTATGGCTACACCTTC. The encoded protein is CASSLPQHYGYTF.

As for this clone: At one end the junction does not follow the germline gene, possibly because of a read error. V usage is TRBV7-7 and J usage is TRBJ2-2; TRBD1 matches 8 bases. CDR1 is SSHAT, CDR2 FNYEAQ, per germline (reference sequence). The CDR3 loop spans 17 amino acids. The chain's CDR3 is CASSLSAGGVWTGELFF. The DNA for the CDR3 is TGTGCTAGCAGCTTAAGCGCAGGGGGCGTGTGGACCGGGGAGCTGTTTTTT.

The chain uses TRBV4-1 and TRBJ1-2; TRBD1 matches 10 bases. CDR1 and CDR2 from the germline V gene are MGHRA and YSYEKL. The CDR3 contains 16 residues. Trimming at V came to 1 base and at J to 1 base, leaving 3 bases not matched to a gene. Here the CDR3 reads CASSQVRTGGNYGYTF. The CDR3 nucleotides are TGCGCCAGCAGCCAAGTCCGGACAGGGGGTAACTATGGCTACACCTTC.

V is TRBV5-8 and J is TRBJ2-3; 8 bases map to TRBD2. Per the germline V gene, CDR1 is SGHTS and CDR2 is YDEGEE. The length of the CDR3 is 16 residues. V shed 3 bases and J 2 bases; nucleotides not matched to a gene: 8. This chain's CDR3 is CASSSLKTSDTDTQYF. In DNA, the CDR3 is TGTGCCAGCAGCTCCCTCAAGACTAGCGACACAGATACGCAGTATTTT.

The chain is built from TRBV19 and TRBJ1-1, with D perhaps TRBD1 (6 bases). CDR1 is LNHDA and CDR2 is SQIVND in the germline V gene (reference sequence). The CDR3 runs 16 residues. Trimming stripped 2 bases from V and 0 bases from J, with 13 bases between. DNA of the CDR3: TGTGCCAGTAGTATAAATCAGGGGCGGGTGAACACTGAAGCTTTCTTT. It is translated as CASSINQGRVNTEAFF.

The chain recombines TRBV27 with TRBJ2-7; perhaps TRBD2 as D (5 bases). Germline CDR1 and CDR2: MNHEY and SMNVEV (reference sequence). V was clipped by 4 bases and J by 4 bases, with 5 bases between them. The CDR3 length is 11 residues. The CDR3 DNA is TGTGCCAGCAGTTCGGGGTACGAGCAGTACTTC. It translates to CASSSGYEQYF.

The rearrangement links TRBV4-1 to TRBJ2-2; 7 nucleotides align to TRBD2. Germline assignment: CDR1 MGHRA and CDR2 YSYEKL. V shed 6 bases and J 5 bases; nucleotides not matched to a gene: 6. CDR3 size: 14 residues. CDR3 DNA sequence: TGCGCCAGCAGAATCCTGGGGGGGACCGGGGAGCTGTTTTTT. Protein product: CASRILGGTGELFF.

CDR3 nucleotides: TGTGCCAGCAGCTTAGGGGACAGGGCGAACACCGGGGAGCTGTTTTTT. Encoded protein: CASSLGDRANTGELFF. V and J are TRBV7-9 and TRBJ2-2; 9 bases are a match to TRBD1. The CDR3 runs to 16 residues. V trimming: 1 base; J trimming: 0 bases; junction bases outside the gene matches: 0. Germline V gives CDR1 SEHNR, CDR2 FQNEAQ (reference sequence).

V usage is TRBV6-5 and J usage is TRBJ1-2; TRBD1 is a possible D gene (6 bases). V was clipped by 8 bases and J by 7 bases, with 20 bases between them. This CDR3 is built from 14 residues. Germline V CDR1 and CDR2: MNHEY, SVGAGI. CDR3 bases: TGTGCCAGCCGTATAAGTCCAGGGGCGGGTGGCTACACCTTC. It translates to CASRISPGAGGYTF.

Regarding this clone: One junction end does not reproduce the germline sequence, and a read error may be involved. The chain combines TRBV29-1 with TRBJ1-2, with 8 bases identical to TRBD1. The CDR3 covers 13 residues. The germline gives CDR1 SQVTM, CDR2 ANQGSEA. DNA for the CDR3: TGCAGCGTTGAAAACAGGGGGTCGGGCCTTACTCTCTTC. Protein product: CSVENRGSGLTLF.

The chain joins TRBV9 to TRBJ2-1; 14 bases are shared with TRBD2. The germline V gene has CDR1 SGDLS and CDR2 YYNGEE. V lost 4 bases, J lost 4 bases, and 4 bases stayed unmatched. This CDR3 has 16 amino acids. CDR3 coding DNA: TGTGCCAGCAGCCCCCGACTAGCGGGGGGGTACAATGAGCAGTTCTTC. Encoded protein: CASSPRLAGGYNEQFF.

The chain recombines TRBV2 with TRBJ2-7, with 10 nucleotides matching TRBD1. There are 15 residues in the CDR3. The V gene's germline CDR1 is SNHLY and CDR2 FYNNEI. Trimming removed 4 bases from V and 5 bases from J; junction bases left unmatched: 8. Written as DNA, the CDR3 is TGTGCCAGCAGTGGCTACCCCGGGACAGGGGACGAGCAGTACTTC. This codes for CASSGYPGTGDEQYF.

The J gene is TRBJ1-5, the V gene TRBV14, with unresolved D. The length of the CDR3 is 18 residues. Trimming left V 0 bases short and J 0 bases short, with 15 bases between. In germline, CDR1 is SGHDN, CDR2 FVKESK. In nucleotides, the CDR3 is TGTGCCAGCAGCCAAGATGGAGGGTCCCCATTTAGCAATCAGCCCCAGCATTTT. Residues: CASSQDGGSPFSNQPQHF.

The rearrangement joins TRBV5-1 to TRBJ2-5; 10 bases are a match to TRBD2. The CDR3 sequence is 15 residues long. Germline CDR1 reads SGHRS; CDR2 reads YFSETQ. Losses at the gene ends were 2 bases for V and 4 bases for J; bases not matched to a gene: 5. The chain's CDR3 is CASSFSGGQRETQYF. CDR3 DNA: TGCGCCAGCAGCTTTAGCGGGGGGCAGAGAGAGACCCAGTACTTC.

The V and J genes are TRBV2 and TRBJ2-7; 8 nucleotides align to TRBD1. Per the germline V gene, CDR1 is SNHLY and CDR2 is FYNNEI. The ends lost 9 bases at V and 2 bases at J; junction bases unmatched: 12. The CDR3 spans 15 residues. CDR3 sequence (DNA): TGTGCCAGTATGGGTCTTGGGACAGGAGCCTACGAGCAGTACTTC. Translating gives CASMGLGTGAYEQYF.

The V call is TRBV6-5, the J call TRBJ2-7, with D unclear. The CDR3 consists of 15 residues. Germline V gene lookup returns CDR1 MNHEY and CDR2 SVGAGI. Between the trimmed V and J ends, which lost 0 bases and 0 bases, there was a span of 9 bases. CDR3 coding DNA: TGTGCCAGCAGTTACTCGATGGGCGTCTCCTACGAGCAGTACTTC. Its translation is CASSYSMGVSYEQYF.

The chain has TRBV27 and TRBJ1-2; D not certain. The V end was cut by 7 bases, the J end by 6 bases, with 15 bases between. CDR3 length: 13 residues. Germline assignment: CDR1 MNHEY and CDR2 SMNVEV (reference sequence). The CDR3 DNA sequence: TGTGCCAGCATGGAGGGTGCTCATCATGGCTACACCTTC. It is translated as CASMEGAHHGYTF.

V gene TRBV19 combines with J gene TRBJ2-1; D is possibly TRBD1 (6 bases). Germline CDR1 is LNHDA and CDR2 is SQIVND (reference sequence). This CDR3 is built from 16 residues. Between the trimmed V and J ends, which lost 4 bases and 0 bases, there was a span of 13 bases. The CDR3: CASSRDTSNSYNEQFF. In DNA form, the CDR3 reads TGTGCCAGTAGTAGGGACACTAGTAACTCCTACAATGAGCAGTTCTTC.

This chain joins TRBV18 and TRBJ1-1; 10 nucleotides match TRBD1. Germline CDR1 and CDR2: KGHSH and LQKENI. With V trimmed by 1 base and J by 10 bases, 12 bases remained unmatched. The CDR3 sequence is 16 residues long. The CDR3 loop is CASSPRTGTGEGGAFF. The CDR3 region has the DNA TGTGCCAGCTCACCACGAACCGGGACAGGGGAAGGCGGAGCTTTCTTT.

The rearrangement uses TRBV7-2 and TRBJ2-7, with 15 positions matching TRBD2. Losses at the gene ends were 5 bases for V and 3 bases for J; bases not matched to a gene: 8. CDR3 length: 17 amino acids. In germline, CDR1 is SGHTA, CDR2 FQGNSA. The CDR3: CASSLTGTSGGYYEQYF. CDR3 coding DNA: TGTGCCAGCAGCCTCACGGGGACTAGCGGGGGGTACTACGAGCAGTACTTC.

J is TRBJ1-1 and V is TRBV7-9; no clear D. Germline V gives CDR1 SEHNR, CDR2 FQNEAQ (reference sequence). The CDR3 contains 13 residues. The germline V and J ends were trimmed by 3 bases and 0 bases, with 5 bases remaining between them. The CDR3 reads CASSFRLNTEAFF. DNA for the CDR3: TGTGCCAGCAGCTTTCGGTTGAACACTGAAGCTTTCTTT. The whole variable domain, remainder taken from reference TRBV7-9 and TRBJ1-1, is DTGVSQNPRHKITKRGQNVTFRCDPISEHNRLYWYRQTLGQGPEFLTYFQNEAQLEKSRLLSDRFSAERPKGSFSTLEIQRTEQGDSAMYLCASSFRLNTEAFFGQGTRLTVV.

The chain links TRBV18 to TRBJ1-3; 7 nucleotides match TRBD1. Per the germline V gene, CDR1 is KGHSH and CDR2 is LQKENI. V lost 5 bases and J lost 3; bases outside the gene matches: 7. The CDR3 runs 15 residues. The CDR3 here is CASSDGQVHGNTIYF. The CDR3 DNA reads TGTGCCAGCTCAGATGGACAGGTTCATGGAAACACCATATATTTT. The full variable domain, rest sourced from reference TRBV18 and TRBJ1-3, is NAGVMQNPRHLVRRRGQEARLRCSPMKGHSHVYWYRQLPEEGLKFMVYLQKENIIDESGMPKERFSAEFPKEGPSILRIQQVVRGDSAAYFCASSDGQVHGNTIYFGEGSWLTVV.

The V and J genes are TRBV30 and TRBJ1-3, with 8 positions matching TRBD1. After removal of 0 bases from V and 5 bases from J, the junction contained 12 bases not matched to a gene. The CDR3 has 17 residues. The germline V gene encodes CDR1 GTSNPN and CDR2 SVGIG (reference sequence). Here the CDR3 reads CAWSVYTGGEERNTIYF. DNA of the CDR3: TGTGCCTGGAGTGTTTATACAGGGGGGGAGGAAAGAAACACCATATATTTT.